The 18 T cell receptor beta chains listed next were all sequenced from one sample in a study of persistence of HIV-infected CD4 T cells (dated by TCRdb to 2018 to 2020). These TCRs are of unknown antigen specificity. The label giving this sample's treatment or condition can be read as: suppressive antiretroviral therapy. As a nonspecific positive control representing the CD4+ T cell repertoire, cells were stimulated with anti-CD3/anti-CD28 magnetic beads. Responding CD4+ T cells were sorted by upregulation of both CD40 ligand and CD69. TCRbeta repertoires were sequenced from genomic DNA with the immunoSEQ hsTCRB assay version 4 in survey mode. The table was pulled from immuneACCESS by TCRdb, which kept in-frame rearrangements only. Such tables lose some clones; where checked, under half of the loss comes from unresolved V genes, and the rest has no known cause. The sample table contains 40,000 to 45,000 clones; only one count was recorded for just over 90% of them. 1.8% of the sample is taken by the ten largest.

Sequencing was performed on CD4+ T cells sorted from PBMCs after approximately 19-hour stimulation, taken from a patient who received antiretroviral therapy. The cell subset or site label of this sample denotes: CD40L+CD69+ CD4 T cells responding to anti-CD3/anti-CD28 beads, representing the overall repertoire. These receptor sequences come from an adult man with HIV who was CMV-seropositive.

This chain joins TRBV5-4 and TRBJ2-6; D unclear. The V end was cut by 4 bases, the J end by 0 bases, with 11 bases between. The CDR3 loop spans 16 amino acids. Looked up from germline, CDR1 is SGHNT and CDR2 is YYREEE (reference sequence). The CDR3 nucleotides are TGTGCCAGCAGCCTCGACGGGCGCTCTGGGGCCAACGTCCTGACTTTC. Residues: CASSLDGRSGANVLTF.

The chain couples TRBV28 to TRBJ2-1; TRBD2 matches at 8 bases. This CDR3 has 13 amino acids. V lost 9 bases, J lost 6 bases, and 7 bases stayed unmatched. Germline lookup yields CDR1 MDHEN and CDR2 SYDVKM. CDR3 residues: CASSGGVFNEQFF. CDR3 DNA sequence: TGTGCCAGTTCGGGAGGGGTTTTCAATGAGCAGTTCTTC.

This rearrangement joins TRBV28 to TRBJ2-7; D is perhaps TRBD1 or TRBD2 (6 bases each). V lost 8 bases, J lost 3 bases, and 17 bases lay in between. The CDR3 is 14 amino acids. In germline, CDR1 is MDHEN, CDR2 SYDVKM. The CDR3 sequence is CASSGGDIFYEQYF. CDR3 DNA: TGTGCCAGCTCCGGAGGGGACATCTTCTACGAGCAGTACTTC.

This clone turned up a few times. The chain combines TRBV3-1 (or the pseudogene TRBV3-2) with TRBJ1-6; 7 bases are a match to TRBD1. There are 15 residues in the CDR3. Germline V lookup: CDR1 LGHDT, CDR2 YNNKEL (reference sequence). Trimming took 4 bases from V and 14 from J; bases not matched to a gene: 14. CDR3 in amino acids: CASSPSTGTSRALHF. For the CDR3, the DNA is TGTGCCAGCAGCCCCTCGACAGGGACCTCCAGAGCCCTCCACTTT.

This rearrangement joins TRBV30 to TRBJ2-6, with D unresolved. Trimming removed 0 bases at V and 0 bases at J, with 12 bases between. The CDR3 consists of 17 residues. Germline loops: CDR1 GTSNPN, CDR2 SVGIG (reference sequence). CDR3 sequence (DNA): TGTGCCTGGAGTGTACCGGCTTCCAGCTCTGGGGCCAACGTCCTGACTTTC. It translates to CAWSVPASSSGANVLTF.

The chain has TRBV2 and TRBJ2-2; 9 bases are shared with TRBD1. Germline V gene sequence: CDR1 SNHLY, CDR2 FYNNEI. The V gene end was trimmed by 2 bases and the J gene end by 4 bases; junction bases not matched to a gene: 8. The CDR3 contains 17 residues. CDR3 in DNA: TGTGCCAGCAGTGAAACCGCGAACAGGGGGCCCACCGGGGAGCTGTTTTTT. This gives the protein CASSETANRGPTGELFF.

This chain uses TRBV18 with TRBJ2-2; D is ambiguous. The germline V and J ends were trimmed by 2 bases and 1 base, with 8 bases remaining between them. The CDR3 consists of 15 residues. In germline, CDR1 is KGHSH, CDR2 LQKENI. The CDR3 DNA follows: TGTGCCAGCTCACCAAAGACGTTGAACACCGGGGAGCTGTTTTTT. Translated: CASSPKTLNTGELFF.

The V call is TRBV5-1, the J call TRBJ2-1, with 12 bases aligning to TRBD2. There are 15 residues in the CDR3. Looked up from germline, CDR1 is SGHRS and CDR2 is YFSETQ. After removal of 3 bases from V and 8 bases from J, the junction contained 6 bases not matched to a gene. CDR3: CASSSLAGGLDEQFF. CDR3 DNA sequence: TGCGCCAGCAGCTCACTAGCGGGGGGCCTCGATGAGCAGTTCTTC.

The V and J genes are TRBV19 and TRBJ1-3; D is unresolved. Trimming cost V 1 base and J 4 bases, with 17 bases left between them. The CDR3 totals 17 residues. Germline loops: CDR1 LNHDA, CDR2 SQIVND (reference sequence). CDR3: CASSIGRRTAYGNTIYF. The CDR3, as DNA: TGTGCCAGTAGTATAGGGCGGAGGACGGCTTACGGAAACACCATATATTTT.

The gene calls are TRBV5-4 and TRBJ1-1; maybe TRBD1 (6 bases). In germline, CDR1 is SGHNT, CDR2 YYREEE (reference sequence). This CDR3 has 14 amino acids. Trimming took 6 bases from V and 1 from J, leaving 13 bases between them. The CDR3 loop reads CASTQGSRNTEAFF. CDR3 DNA sequence: TGTGCCAGCACCCAGGGGAGCCGGAACACTGAAGCTTTCTTT.

This clone was picked up one time. This chain joins TRBV7-9 and TRBJ1-4; TRBD1 agrees at 9 bases. The CDR3 sequence is 15 residues long. Germline trimming cut 1 base from V and 7 bases from J; bases unmatched to any gene: 4. Germline CDR1 SEHNR, CDR2 FQNEAQ (reference sequence). The CDR3 DNA follows: TGTGCCAGCAGCTTAGACAGGGGGCGCGCTGAAAAACTGTTTTTT. This sequence encodes CASSLDRGRAEKLFF.

The chain has TRBV14 and TRBJ1-2; TRBD1 agrees at 7 bases. Looked up from germline, CDR1 is SGHDN and CDR2 is FVKESK. J gave up 8 bases and V 0 bases, and 3 bases lay outside the gene matches. This CDR3 comprises 13 residues. CDR3 loop: CASSQDRGEGYTF. In DNA form, the CDR3 reads TGTGCCAGCAGCCAAGACAGGGGGGAAGGCTACACCTTC.

The chain employs TRBV19 and TRBJ2-3, with 7 nucleotides matching TRBD2. Trimming cost V 5 bases and J 1 base; bases outside gene matches: 6. Germline values: CDR1 LNHDA, CDR2 SQIVND (reference sequence). The CDR3 is 15 residues long. The chain's CDR3 is CASSARGGRTDTQYF. DNA of the CDR3: TGTGCCAGTAGTGCTCGCGGGGGTCGCACAGATACGCAGTATTTT. Based on the CDR3 plus reference TRBV19 and TRBJ2-3, the full variable domain is DGGITQSPKYLFRKEGQNVTLSCEQNLNHDAMYWYRQDPGQGLRLIYYSQIVNDFQKGDIAEGYSVSREKKESFPLTVTSAQKNPTAFYLCASSARGGRTDTQYFGPGTRLTVL.

In its sample, this clone was seen once. This sequence joins TRBV19 and TRBJ2-5; 7 bases are a match to TRBD2. Germline V gene sequence: CDR1 LNHDA, CDR2 SQIVND (reference sequence). V lost 7 bases to trimming and J lost 5 bases; unmatched junction nucleotides: 7. The CDR3 consists of 13 residues. The DNA for the CDR3 is TGTGCCAGTACCCGGGGGGAGGGGGAGACCCAGTACTTC. Protein product: CASTRGEGETQYF. The full variable domain, its missing parts supplied by reference TRBV19 and TRBJ2-5, is DGGITQSPKYLFRKEGQNVTLSCEQNLNHDAMYWYRQDPGQGLRLIYYSQIVNDFQKGDIAEGYSVSREKKESFPLTVTSAQKNPTAFYLCASTRGEGETQYFGPGTRLLVL.

The chain uses TRBV4-2 and TRBJ2-7, with 8 bases fitting TRBD1. The CDR3 consists of 16 residues. Germline CDR1 LGHNA, CDR2 YNFKEQ. Trimming cost V 3 bases and J 0 bases; bases outside gene matches: 7. The CDR3 coding sequence is TGTGCCAGCAGCCAGGGGAGGACAGGGAGCTCCTACGAGCAGTACTTC. Protein: CASSQGRTGSSYEQYF.

The rearrangement joins TRBV5-1 to TRBJ1-6; the D is unclear. This CDR3 region has 14 residues. V was clipped by 3 bases and J by 0 bases, with 4 bases between them. Germline-derived CDR1 and CDR2 are SGHRS and YFSETQ. The CDR3 nucleotides read TGCGCCAGCAGCTCGGACTCCTATAATTCACCCCTCCACTTT. It yields the protein CASSSDSYNSPLHF.

The rearrangement joins TRBV3-1 (or the pseudogene TRBV3-2) to TRBJ2-7, with 8 bases that match TRBD2. The CDR3 is 14 amino acids. Germline V gene sequence: CDR1 LGHDT, CDR2 YNNKEL (reference sequence). V was pared by 4 bases and J by 0 bases, with 2 bases of the junction left unmatched. This CDR3 is CASSLAGSSYEQYF. Written as DNA, the CDR3 is TGTGCCAGCAGCCTAGCGGGGAGCTCCTACGAGCAGTACTTC.

This chain joins TRBV3-1 (or the pseudogene TRBV3-2) and TRBJ2-7; possibly TRBD1 for D (5 bases). Germline V CDR1 and CDR2: LGHDT, YNNKEL (reference sequence). Trimming left V 0 bases short and J 3 bases short, with 9 bases between. The CDR3 has 14 residues. The CDR3 sequence is CASSQDGQGYEQYF. CDR3 DNA: TGTGCCAGCAGCCAAGATGGGCAGGGCTACGAGCAGTACTTC.